This T cell receptor (beta chain) originates from a study of CD8+CD57+ T cells in acquired aplastic anemia. With regard to this clonotype: Germline is not matched at one junction end, which may reflect a read error.

Only patients with CD8+CD57+ cell expansion on flow cytometry were chosen for sequencing. A severe acquired aplastic anemia diagnosis applied to all patients. Genomic DNA acted as the template from which TCR beta VDJ combination and CDR3 sequence profiling were carried out. TCRdb ran MiXCR on the reads and lists one entry per CDR3 protein. The sample contains under 350,000 distinct CDR3 sequences, roughly 53% of which appear only once. Germline lookup yields CDR1 SSHAT and CDR2 FNYEAQ (reference sequence). This CDR3 has 12 residues. The rearrangement uses TRBV7-7 and TRBJ2-7, with unresolved D. The receptor was isolated from a human donor with aplastic anemia. The sample taken for sequencing was sorted CD4+, CD8+, or CD8+CD57+ T cells (not recorded which) from PBMCs. CDR3 protein: CASSLEFNEQYF. In nucleotides, the CDR3 is TGTGCTAGCAGCTTAGAGTTCAACGAGCAGTACTTC. Variable domain in full (rest from reference TRBV7-7 and TRBJ2-7): GAGVSQSPRYKVTKRGQDVTLRCDPISSHATLYWYQQALGQGPEFLTYFNYEAQPDKSGLPSDRFSAERPEGSISTLTIQRTEQRDSAMYRCASSLEFNEQYFGPGTRLTVT.